This T cell receptor beta chain was observed in a study of blood T cell repertoires in COVID-19. Assay: immunoSEQ multiplex PCR; the TCRdb copy retains only in-frame clones and omits some. The sample shows more than 120,000 clones, around nine tenths of them seen only once. Trimming shortened V by 5 bases and J by 8 bases, and 18 bases separated the two germline ends. The germline V gene has CDR1 SNHLY and CDR2 FYNNEI. This CDR3 has 15 amino acids. V usage is TRBV2 and J usage is TRBJ1-4, with D tentatively TRBD1 (6 bases). This TCR came from a woman between 45 and 60 years old with active or convalescent COVID-19. What was sequenced was peripheral blood. The CDR3 here is CASSPTGRGEEKLFF. The CDR3 DNA sequence: TGTGCCAGCAGTCCCACAGGGAGGGGAGAGGAAAAACTGTTTTTT.